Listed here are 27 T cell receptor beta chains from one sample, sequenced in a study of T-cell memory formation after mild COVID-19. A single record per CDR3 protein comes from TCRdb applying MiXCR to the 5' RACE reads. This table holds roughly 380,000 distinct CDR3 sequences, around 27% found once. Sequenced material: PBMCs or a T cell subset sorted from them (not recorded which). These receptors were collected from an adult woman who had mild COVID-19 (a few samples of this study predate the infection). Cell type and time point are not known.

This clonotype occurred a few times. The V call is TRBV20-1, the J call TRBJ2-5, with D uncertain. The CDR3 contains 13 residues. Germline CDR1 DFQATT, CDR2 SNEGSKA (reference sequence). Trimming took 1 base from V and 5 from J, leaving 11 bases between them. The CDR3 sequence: CSARVQRLETQYF. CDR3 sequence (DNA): TGCAGTGCTAGAGTACAACGTCTCGAGACCCAGTACTTC.

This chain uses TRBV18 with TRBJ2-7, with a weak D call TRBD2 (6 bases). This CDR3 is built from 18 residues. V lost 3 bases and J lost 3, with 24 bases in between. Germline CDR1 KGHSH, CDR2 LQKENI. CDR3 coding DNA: TGTGCCAGCTCACCCCTTTTTCAAGCGGGTCCGGGCGACTACGAGCAGTACTTC. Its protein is CASSPLFQAGPGDYEQYF.

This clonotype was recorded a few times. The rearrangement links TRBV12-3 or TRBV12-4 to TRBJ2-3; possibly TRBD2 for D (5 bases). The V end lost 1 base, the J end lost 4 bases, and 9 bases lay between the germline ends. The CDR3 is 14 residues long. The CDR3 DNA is TGTGCCAGCAGTTTAGGGGCCGGGGCAGATACGCAGTATTTT. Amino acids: CASSLGAGADTQYF.

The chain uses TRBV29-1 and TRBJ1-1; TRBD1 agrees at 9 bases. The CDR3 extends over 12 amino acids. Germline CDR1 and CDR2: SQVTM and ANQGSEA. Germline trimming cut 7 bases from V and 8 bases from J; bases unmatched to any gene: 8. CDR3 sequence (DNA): TGCAGCGGGAACAGGGGGCGGTCGGAAGCTTTCTTT. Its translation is CSGNRGRSEAFF.

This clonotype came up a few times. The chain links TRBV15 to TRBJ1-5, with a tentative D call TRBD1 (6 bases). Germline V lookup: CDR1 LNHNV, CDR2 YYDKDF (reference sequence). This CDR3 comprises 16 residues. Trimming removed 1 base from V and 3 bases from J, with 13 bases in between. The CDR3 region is CATSRGGRQVNQPQHF. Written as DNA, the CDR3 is TGTGCCACCAGCAGAGGAGGCCGACAGGTCAATCAGCCCCAGCATTTT.

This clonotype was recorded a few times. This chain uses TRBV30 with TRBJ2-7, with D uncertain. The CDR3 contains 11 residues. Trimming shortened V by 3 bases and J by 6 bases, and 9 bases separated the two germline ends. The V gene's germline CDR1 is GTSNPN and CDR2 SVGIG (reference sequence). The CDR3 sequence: CAWRRVSEQYF. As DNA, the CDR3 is TGTGCCTGGAGACGGGTAAGCGAGCAGTACTTC.

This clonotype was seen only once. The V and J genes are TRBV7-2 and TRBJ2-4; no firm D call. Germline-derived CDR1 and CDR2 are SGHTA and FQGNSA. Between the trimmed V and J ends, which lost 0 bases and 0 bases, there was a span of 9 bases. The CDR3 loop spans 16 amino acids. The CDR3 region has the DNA TGTGCCAGCAGCTTAGCTCAGACTTTAGCCAAAAACATTCAGTACTTC. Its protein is CASSLAQTLAKNIQYF.

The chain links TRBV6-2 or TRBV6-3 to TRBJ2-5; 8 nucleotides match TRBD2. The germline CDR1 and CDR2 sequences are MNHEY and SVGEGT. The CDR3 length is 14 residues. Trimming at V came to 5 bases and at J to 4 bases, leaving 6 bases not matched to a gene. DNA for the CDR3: TGTGCCAGCAGTACCGGGACTAGTGCAGAGACCCAGTACTTC. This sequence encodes CASSTGTSAETQYF.

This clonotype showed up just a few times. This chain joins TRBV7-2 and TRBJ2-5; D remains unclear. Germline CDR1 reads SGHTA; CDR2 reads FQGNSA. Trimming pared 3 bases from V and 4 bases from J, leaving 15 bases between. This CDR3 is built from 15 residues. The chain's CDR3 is CASSFSLSTGETQYF. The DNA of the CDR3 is TGTGCCAGCAGCTTTAGCCTCAGCACGGGAGAGACCCAGTACTTC.

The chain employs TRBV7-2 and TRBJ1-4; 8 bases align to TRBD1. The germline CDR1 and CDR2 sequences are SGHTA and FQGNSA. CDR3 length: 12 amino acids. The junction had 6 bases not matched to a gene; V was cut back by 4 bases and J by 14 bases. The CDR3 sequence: CASSWTGRGLFF. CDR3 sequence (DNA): TGTGCCAGCAGCTGGACAGGGCGGGGGCTGTTTTTT.

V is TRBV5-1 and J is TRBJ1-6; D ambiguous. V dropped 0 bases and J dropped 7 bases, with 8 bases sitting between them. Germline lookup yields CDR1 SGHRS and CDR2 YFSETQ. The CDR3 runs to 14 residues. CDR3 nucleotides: TGCGCCAGCAGCTTGGACGGCGAGAATTCACCCCTCCACTTT. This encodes CASSLDGENSPLHF.

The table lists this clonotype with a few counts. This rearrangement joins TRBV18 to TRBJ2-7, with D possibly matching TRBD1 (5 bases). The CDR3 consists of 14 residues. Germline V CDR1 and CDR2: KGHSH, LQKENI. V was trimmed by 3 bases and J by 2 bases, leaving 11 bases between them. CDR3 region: CASSPNPDTYEQYF. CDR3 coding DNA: TGTGCCAGCTCACCCAACCCGGACACCTACGAGCAGTACTTC.

CDR3 protein: CASSPSDRPLYF. DNA for the CDR3: TGTGCCAGCAGCCCTTCGGACAGGCCACTTTACTTC. The genes are TRBV3-1 and TRBJ2-7; the match to TRBD1 covers 7 bases. J lost 13 bases, V lost 4 bases, and 10 bases had no gene match. Germline lookup yields CDR1 LGHDT and CDR2 YNNKEL (reference sequence). There are 12 residues in the CDR3.

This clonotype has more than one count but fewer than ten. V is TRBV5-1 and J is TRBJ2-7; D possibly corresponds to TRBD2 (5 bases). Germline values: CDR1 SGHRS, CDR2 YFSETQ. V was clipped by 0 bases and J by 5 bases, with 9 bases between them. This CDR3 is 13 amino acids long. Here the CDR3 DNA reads TGCGCCAGCAGCTTGGGAGGGTCCAACGAGCAGTACTTC. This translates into CASSLGGSNEQYF. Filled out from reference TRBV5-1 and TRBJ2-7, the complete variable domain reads KAGVTQTPRYLIKTRGQQVTLSCSPISGHRSVSWYQQTPGQGLQFLFEYFSETQRNKGNFPGRFSGRQFSNSRSEMNVSTLELGDSALYLCASSLGGSNEQYFGPGTRLTVT.

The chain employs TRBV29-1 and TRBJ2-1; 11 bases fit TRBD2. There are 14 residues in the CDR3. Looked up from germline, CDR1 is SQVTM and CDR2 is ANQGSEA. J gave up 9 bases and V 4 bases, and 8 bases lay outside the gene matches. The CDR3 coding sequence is TGCAGCGTTGTAGCGGGGGGGCCCGTGGGTGAGCAGTTCTTC. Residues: CSVVAGGPVGEQFF.

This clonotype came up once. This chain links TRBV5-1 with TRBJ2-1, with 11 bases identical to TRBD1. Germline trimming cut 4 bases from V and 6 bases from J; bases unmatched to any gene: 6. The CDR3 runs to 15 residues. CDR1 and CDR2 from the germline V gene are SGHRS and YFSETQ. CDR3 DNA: TGCGCCAGCAGCCTCGGGACAGGGGGTAGCAATGAGCAGTTCTTC. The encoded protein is CASSLGTGGSNEQFF.

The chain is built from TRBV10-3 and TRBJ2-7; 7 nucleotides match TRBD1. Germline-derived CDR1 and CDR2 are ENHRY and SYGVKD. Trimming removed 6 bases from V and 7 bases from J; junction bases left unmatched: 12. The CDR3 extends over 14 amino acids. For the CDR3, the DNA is TGTGCCATCAGGCCGGGACAGAGGATCCCGGAGCAGTACTTC. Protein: CAIRPGQRIPEQYF.

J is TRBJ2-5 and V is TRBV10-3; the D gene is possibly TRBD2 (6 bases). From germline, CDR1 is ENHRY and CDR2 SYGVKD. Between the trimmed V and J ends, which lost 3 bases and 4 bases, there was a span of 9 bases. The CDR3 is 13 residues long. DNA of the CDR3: TGTGCCATCAGTGATCAGGGAGGAGAGACCCAGTACTTC. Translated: CAISDQGGETQYF.

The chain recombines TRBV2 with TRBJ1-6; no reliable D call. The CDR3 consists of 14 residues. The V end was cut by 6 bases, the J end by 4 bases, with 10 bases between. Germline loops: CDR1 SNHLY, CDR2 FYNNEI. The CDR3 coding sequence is TGTGCCAGCAGCGGCATGGGGTATAATTCACCCCTCCACTTT. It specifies CASSGMGYNSPLHF.

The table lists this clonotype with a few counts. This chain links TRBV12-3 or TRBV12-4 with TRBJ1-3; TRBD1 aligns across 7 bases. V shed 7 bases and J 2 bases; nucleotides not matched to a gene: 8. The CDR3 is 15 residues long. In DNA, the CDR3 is TGTGCCAGCAAACCCACAGGGGCGGCTGGAAACACCATATATTTT. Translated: CASKPTGAAGNTIYF.

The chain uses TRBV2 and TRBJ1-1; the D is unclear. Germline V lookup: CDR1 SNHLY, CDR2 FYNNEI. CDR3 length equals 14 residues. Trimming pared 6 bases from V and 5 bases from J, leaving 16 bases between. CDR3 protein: CASRAEGGYTEAFF. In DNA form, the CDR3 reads TGTGCCAGCAGGGCTGAGGGCGGTTATACTGAAGCTTTCTTT.

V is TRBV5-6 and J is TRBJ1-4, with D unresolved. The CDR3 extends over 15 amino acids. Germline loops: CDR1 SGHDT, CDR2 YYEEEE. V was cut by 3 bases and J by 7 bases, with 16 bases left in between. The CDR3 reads CASSWTDNRGEKLFF. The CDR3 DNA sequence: TGTGCCAGCAGCTGGACCGATAACAGAGGTGAAAAACTGTTTTTT.

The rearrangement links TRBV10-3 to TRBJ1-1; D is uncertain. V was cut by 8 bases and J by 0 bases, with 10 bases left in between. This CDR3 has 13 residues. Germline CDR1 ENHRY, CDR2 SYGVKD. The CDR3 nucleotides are TGTGCCATCGCCGGCCAACTGAACACTGAAGCTTTCTTT. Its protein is CAIAGQLNTEAFF.

CDR3 coding DNA: TGTGCCAGCAGCTTAGCTGACAGGGGGAGATTCGAGCAGTACTTC. This translates into CASSLADRGRFEQYF. This chain links TRBV7-9 with TRBJ2-7, with 9 bases matching TRBD1. The germline CDR1 and CDR2 sequences are SEHNR and FQNEAQ (reference sequence). The CDR3 sequence is 15 residues long. Trimming cost V 0 bases and J 6 bases; bases outside gene matches: 6.

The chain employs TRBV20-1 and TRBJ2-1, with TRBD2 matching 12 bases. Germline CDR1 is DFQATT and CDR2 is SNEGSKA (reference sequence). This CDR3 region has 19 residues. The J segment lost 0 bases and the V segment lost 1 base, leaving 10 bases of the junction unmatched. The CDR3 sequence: CSARVTSGGLHRSYNEQFF. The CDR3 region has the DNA TGCAGTGCTAGAGTCACTAGCGGGGGGCTCCACCGCTCCTACAATGAGCAGTTCTTC.

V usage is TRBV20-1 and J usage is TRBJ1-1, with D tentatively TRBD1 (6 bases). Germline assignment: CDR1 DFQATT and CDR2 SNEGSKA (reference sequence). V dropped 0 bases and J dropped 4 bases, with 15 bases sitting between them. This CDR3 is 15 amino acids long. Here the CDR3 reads CSARDRSRGATEAFF. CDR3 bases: TGCAGTGCTAGAGATCGTAGTCGGGGGGCCACTGAAGCTTTCTTT.

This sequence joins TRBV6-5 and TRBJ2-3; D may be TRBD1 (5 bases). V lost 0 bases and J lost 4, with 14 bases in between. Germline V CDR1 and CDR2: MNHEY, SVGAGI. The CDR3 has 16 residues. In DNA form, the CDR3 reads TGTGCCAGCAGTTACTCGGCACCTTTAGGGGCAGATACGCAGTATTTT. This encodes CASSYSAPLGADTQYF.